The 23 T cell receptor beta chains listed next were all sequenced from one sample in a study of blood T cell repertoires in COVID-19. Here immunoSEQ multiplex PCR was the method, and the copy in TCRdb shows in-frame clones only, minus some. This table holds 200,000 to 250,000 clones, around 89% found once. Sequenced material: peripheral blood. The source of these receptors is a woman under 40 with COVID-19, enrolled during active disease.

As to this clone: Other DNA sequences from this sample encode an identical CDR3 as well. The chain recombines TRBV14 with TRBJ1-1; D perhaps matches TRBD1 (5 bases). This CDR3 region has 13 residues. CDR1 SGHDN and CDR2 FVKESK come from the germline V gene. V lost 4 bases and J 0 bases, leaving 6 bases between the germline ends. CDR3 sequence (DNA): TGTGCCAGCAGCCGACAGTTGAACACTGAAGCTTTCTTT. It encodes CASSRQLNTEAFF.

V usage is TRBV5-5 and J usage is TRBJ2-1, with unresolved D. Germline V gives CDR1 SGHKS, CDR2 YYEKEE (reference sequence). V dropped 2 bases and J dropped 2 bases, with 8 bases sitting between them. The CDR3 is 14 amino acids. The CDR3 loop is CASSFAAAYNEQFF. The CDR3 DNA reads TGTGCCAGCAGCTTTGCGGCAGCCTACAATGAGCAGTTCTTC.

The gene calls are TRBV3-1 (or the pseudogene TRBV3-2) and TRBJ1-1; the D is unclear. The V end lost 3 bases, the J end lost 0 bases, and 14 bases lay between the germline ends. Germline CDR1 and CDR2: LGHDT and YNNKEL (reference sequence). This CDR3 has 16 amino acids. The DNA for the CDR3 is TGTGCCAGCAGCCACTTCGGGAGGCGCATGAACACTGAAGCTTTCTTT. It is translated as CASSHFGRRMNTEAFF.

J is TRBJ2-3 and V is TRBV7-2; TRBD2 agrees at 9 bases. Germline assignment: CDR1 SGHTA and CDR2 FQGNSA. The trim removed 5 bases at V and 2 bases at J, leaving 11 bases unmatched. The CDR3 runs 17 residues. The CDR3 loop reads CASSILAGDLHTDTQYF. DNA of the CDR3: TGTGCCAGCAGCATTTTAGCGGGGGACCTTCACACAGATACGCAGTATTTT.

J is TRBJ2-7 and V is TRBV5-6; 11 bases agree with TRBD1. V trimming: 3 bases; J trimming: 4 bases; junction bases outside the gene matches: 6. The CDR3 is made up of 15 amino acids. Per the germline V gene, CDR1 is SGHDT and CDR2 is YYEEEE. The CDR3 bases are TGTGCCAGCAGCTCATCGGGACAGGGGGAATACGAGCAGTACTTC. This gives the protein CASSSSGQGEYEQYF.

The rearrangement joins TRBV4-2 to TRBJ2-7, with a possible D match to TRBD1 (5 bases). The germline V gene has CDR1 LGHNA and CDR2 YNFKEQ. The CDR3 runs 15 residues. Trimming cost V 0 bases and J 2 bases, with 11 bases left between them. The CDR3 DNA reads TGTGCCAGCAGCCAAGATAAAGGGGCAGCCTACGAGCAGTACTTC. Protein product: CASSQDKGAAYEQYF.

V is TRBV6-1 and J is TRBJ1-5, with D possibly matching TRBD1 (6 bases). This CDR3 is 15 amino acids long. Germline values: CDR1 MNHNS, CDR2 SASEGT. Trimming took off 7 bases at V and 0 bases at J, with 13 bases between the two ends. CDR3 sequence (DNA): TGTGCCAGCATACAGGGATCCTATAGCAATCAGCCCCAGCATTTT. Its protein is CASIQGSYSNQPQHF.

This chain uses TRBV10-3 with TRBJ2-7; 8 bases match TRBD1. Germline V gene data show CDR1 as ENHRY and CDR2 as SYGVKD. The ends lost 6 bases at V and 4 bases at J; junction bases unmatched: 11. This CDR3 contains 15 residues. CDR3 nucleotide sequence: TGTGCCATCAGGACGTCGGGACAGGATTTGTACGAGCAGTACTTC. Residues: CAIRTSGQDLYEQYF.

The V call is TRBV19, the J call TRBJ2-5, with 12 bases aligning to TRBD2. V was clipped by 4 bases and J by 2 bases; unmatched bases: 8. In germline, CDR1 is LNHDA, CDR2 SQIVND (reference sequence). CDR3 size: 17 residues. CDR3 nucleotides: TGTGCCAGTAGTAGGCTAGCGGGGGGGCTAACACAAGAGACCCAGTACTTC. Amino acids: CASSRLAGGLTQETQYF.

CDR3 nucleotides: TGTGCCAGCAGTGAAACGATCCGGGGAGAATTGACTGAAGCTTTCTTT. Its translation is CASSETIRGELTEAFF. The V call is TRBV2, the J call TRBJ1-1; D not resolved. Germline assignment: CDR1 SNHLY and CDR2 FYNNEI. The CDR3 has 16 residues. With 2 bases removed from V and 5 bases from J, the gap between germline ends came to 18 bases.

V usage is TRBV7-2 and J usage is TRBJ2-7; TRBD1 matches at 7 bases. The CDR3 totals 13 residues. Trimming took 2 bases from V and 7 from J; bases not matched to a gene: 5. Germline V gene lookup returns CDR1 SGHTA and CDR2 FQGNSA. The CDR3 nucleotides are TGTGCCAGCAGCTTAAAGACAGGGTTGGAGCAGTACTTC. Translation: CASSLKTGLEQYF.

Concerning this clone: Other nucleotide sequences from this sample produce the same CDR3. The J gene is TRBJ1-2, the V gene TRBV6-5, with 9 positions matching TRBD1. There are 15 residues in the CDR3. Per germline, CDR1 MNHEY and CDR2 SVGAGI. The J segment lost 4 bases and the V segment lost 0 bases, leaving 3 bases of the junction unmatched. Here the CDR3 reads CASSYSGTGLYGYTF. The CDR3 DNA reads TGTGCCAGCAGTTACTCAGGGACAGGGCTCTATGGCTACACCTTC.

The rearrangement links TRBV5-1 to TRBJ2-7, with D uncertain. V lost 5 bases and J lost 6, with 9 bases in between. CDR3 length equals 11 residues. Germline CDR1 and CDR2: SGHRS and YFSETQ. This chain's CDR3 is CASRILSEQYF. The CDR3 DNA follows: TGCGCCAGCAGGATCCTGAGCGAGCAGTACTTC.

This chain joins TRBV6-2 or TRBV6-3 and TRBJ2-1, with TRBD2 identical over 15 bases. The germline V gene has CDR1 MNHEY and CDR2 SVGEGT. Trimming took 2 bases from V and 0 from J; bases not matched to a gene: 8. The CDR3 contains 20 residues. CDR3 in amino acids: CASSYPRTSGGVISYNEQFF. The CDR3 DNA follows: TGTGCCAGCAGTTACCCGAGGACTAGCGGGGGGGTTATCTCCTACAATGAGCAGTTCTTC.

The CDR3 DNA sequence: TGTGCCAGTAGTAGCGGACTGGCGAACACCGGGGAGCTGTTTTTT. Its protein product is CASSSGLANTGELFF. The rearrangement uses TRBV19 and TRBJ2-2, with a tentative D call TRBD2 (5 bases). The CDR3 contains 15 residues. Germline-derived CDR1 and CDR2 are LNHDA and SQIVND (reference sequence). V was clipped by 4 bases and J by 0 bases, with 9 bases between them.

The V call is TRBV5-8, the J call TRBJ2-5; 12 nucleotides match TRBD2. Trimming removed 3 bases from V and 3 bases from J; junction bases left unmatched: 6. CDR1 is SGHTS and CDR2 is YDEGEE in the germline V gene. The CDR3 loop spans 16 amino acids. The CDR3 is CASSSLAGGREETQYF. The CDR3 DNA sequence: TGTGCCAGCAGCTCCCTAGCGGGGGGGCGGGAAGAGACCCAGTACTTC.

This chain joins TRBV6-5 and TRBJ2-2; a possible D gene is TRBD1 (5 bases). Germline loops: CDR1 MNHEY, CDR2 SVGAGI. The CDR3 totals 15 residues. V was shortened by 7 bases and J by 1 base, with 13 bases between the two germline ends. CDR3 nucleotides: TGTGCCAGCAAGCAGGGCAGGTTGAACACCGGGGAGCTGTTTTTT. It is translated as CASKQGRLNTGELFF.

This chain links TRBV28 with TRBJ1-2, with 8 positions matching TRBD1. CDR1 and CDR2 from the germline V gene are MDHEN and SYDVKM. With V trimmed by 10 bases and J by 6 bases, 7 bases remained unmatched. CDR3 length: 12 residues. The CDR3 nucleotides are TGTGCCATCCACCAGGGGGCCGATGGCTACACCTTC. Translated: CAIHQGADGYTF.

This chain joins TRBV7-9 and TRBJ2-5; D is unresolved. The V gene's germline CDR1 is SEHNR and CDR2 FQNEAQ (reference sequence). Trimming shortened V by 5 bases and J by 5 bases, and 18 bases separated the two germline ends. This CDR3 is built from 15 residues. The CDR3: CASSTTTPSRETQYF. The CDR3 nucleotides read TGTGCCAGCAGCACGACGACTCCTTCTCGGGAGACCCAGTACTTC.

This clone showed up just a few times. The chain couples TRBV28 to TRBJ1-5, with 7 bases matching TRBD1. The CDR3 contains 14 residues. Germline V lookup: CDR1 MDHEN, CDR2 SYDVKM. J was trimmed by 6 bases and V by 6 bases; bases with no gene match: 8. CDR3: CASSYTGVGQPQHF. The CDR3, as DNA: TGTGCCAGCAGCTATACAGGGGTCGGTCAGCCCCAGCATTTT.

The V gene is TRBV10-3, the J gene TRBJ2-3; TRBD2 matches at 7 bases. The J segment lost 0 bases and the V segment lost 6 bases, leaving 12 bases of the junction unmatched. This CDR3 region has 17 residues. Germline V gene sequence: CDR1 ENHRY, CDR2 SYGVKD. The DNA of the CDR3 is TGTGCCATCAGCGACCCGGGACTACCTAATAGCACAGATACGCAGTATTTT. This gives the protein CAISDPGLPNSTDTQYF.

The gene calls are TRBV25-1 and TRBJ2-5; 9 bases align to TRBD2. V shed 1 base and J 4 bases; nucleotides not matched to a gene: 4. Germline-derived CDR1 and CDR2 are MGHDK and SYGVNS. The length of the CDR3 is 15 residues. CDR3 protein: CASSELAAGGETQYF. In DNA, the CDR3 is TGTGCCAGCAGTGAATTGGCAGCGGGGGGAGAGACCCAGTACTTC.

The genes are TRBV28 and TRBJ1-1; D uncertain. Germline assignment: CDR1 MDHEN and CDR2 SYDVKM. This CDR3 is built from 13 residues. V lost 6 bases and J lost 0, with 8 bases in between. CDR3 sequence: CASRPLMNTEAFF. In nucleotides, the CDR3 is TGTGCCAGCAGACCACTCATGAACACTGAAGCTTTCTTT.